Below, 21 T cell receptor beta chains from the same sample are listed, as sequenced in a study of monozygotic twins with inflammatory bowel disease. No DNA is given; TCRdb re-called the 5' RACE reads and lists each CDR3 protein once. The specimen's table records around 400,000 distinct CDR3 sequences. The source material was blood. These receptors were taken from a human donor with ulcerative colitis or Crohn's disease, or a healthy co-twin of an affected twin (not recorded which).

The V and J genes are TRBV6-5 and TRBJ2-7; the TRBD2 assignment by TCRdb is unverifiable without DNA. In germline, CDR1 is MNHEY, CDR2 SVGAGI. This CDR3 has 14 amino acids. CDR3 amino acids: CASSYSGLAIEQYF.

The chain links TRBV7-9 to TRBJ1-1. Germline CDR1 SEHNR, CDR2 FQNEAQ (reference sequence). The CDR3 totals 14 residues. The CDR3 loop reads CASSRDLTSTEAFF.

The rearrangement uses TRBV7-2 and TRBJ1-3. CDR1 and CDR2 from the germline V gene are SGHTA and FQGNSA. The CDR3 loop spans 14 amino acids. The CDR3 sequence: CASSPQTAGNTIYF.

This chain joins TRBV5-6 and TRBJ2-7; there is no DNA to check the TCRdb D call of TRBD1. This CDR3 region has 13 residues. The germline gives CDR1 SGHDT, CDR2 YYEEEE. The CDR3 sequence is CASSSWGWGEQYF.

The chain carries TRBV19 and TRBJ1-4. Germline-derived CDR1 and CDR2 are LNHDA and SQIVND (reference sequence). CDR3 length: 12 residues. CDR3 loop: CASSSLNEKLFF.

This rearrangement joins TRBV7-6 to TRBJ1-1; without DNA, the TCRdb call of TRBD1 cannot be checked. Germline CDR1 and CDR2: SGHVS and FNYEAQ. There are 15 residues in the CDR3. The CDR3: CASSPDSSLNTEAFF.

The chain uses TRBV27 and TRBJ2-2; the TCRdb D gene call, TRBD1, has no DNA to confirm it. The CDR3 covers 17 residues. Per the germline V gene, CDR1 is MNHEY and CDR2 is SMNVEV (reference sequence). The chain's CDR3 is CASSYNRGSGFIGELFF.

The chain is built from TRBV5-4 and TRBJ1-2; TCRdb gives TRBD1 as the D gene, but with no DNA this cannot be confirmed. This CDR3 has 14 residues. CDR1 and CDR2 (germline): SGHNT, YYREEE (reference sequence). The CDR3 spells CASSLAGTGGFHTF.

This chain links TRBV2 with TRBJ2-5; without DNA, the TCRdb call of TRBD2 cannot be checked. CDR3 length: 15 amino acids. Germline V gives CDR1 SNHLY, CDR2 FYNNEI. The CDR3 spells CASSQLAGAQETQYF.

V gene TRBV29-1 combines with J gene TRBJ2-1; the TCRdb call, TRBD1, lacks DNA for checking. From germline, CDR1 is SQVTM and CDR2 ANQGSEA. This CDR3 has 17 amino acids. This CDR3 reads CSVEGQVGQGWSGEQFF.

V gene TRBV12-3 or TRBV12-4 combines with J gene TRBJ2-1. The CDR3 runs to 11 residues. The CDR3 here is CASTGSLGQFF.

This chain's CDR3 is CASSHSTDTYEQYF. The gene calls are TRBV4-3 and TRBJ2-7. Germline CDR1 LGHNA, CDR2 YSLEER. The CDR3 sequence is 14 residues long.

This chain connects TRBV18 to TRBJ1-6; the TCRdb D gene call, TRBD1, has no DNA to confirm it. This CDR3 spans 15 amino acids. Germline loops: CDR1 KGHSH, CDR2 LQKENI. This CDR3 reads CASSTWDSNNSPLHF.

The CDR3: CSVLTGVGTQYF. This chain links TRBV29-1 with TRBJ2-3; with no DNA, the TCRdb D assignment of TRBD1 cannot be verified. The length of the CDR3 is 12 residues. CDR1 SQVTM and CDR2 ANQGSEA come from the germline V gene.

V is TRBV5-1 and J is TRBJ2-1; TCRdb picks TRBD2, but there is no DNA to check that call. The CDR3 has 18 residues. Germline CDR1 and CDR2: SGHRS and YFSETQ. The CDR3 protein is CASSLGGLAGGPYNEQFF.

The J gene is TRBJ1-1, the V gene TRBV30. Germline CDR1 and CDR2: GTSNPN and SVGIG (reference sequence). There are 15 residues in the CDR3. CDR3 sequence: CAWSAMTLGNTEAFF.

The CDR3 sequence is CASSLLGVRYEQYF. The chain has TRBV5-1 and TRBJ2-7; as DNA is missing, the TRBD1 call by TCRdb cannot be tested. Germline V gene data show CDR1 as SGHRS and CDR2 as YFSETQ. CDR3 length: 14 residues. Complete variable domain (other parts from reference TRBV5-1 and TRBJ2-7): KAGVTQTPRYLIKTRGQQVTLSCSPISGHRSVSWYQQTPGQGLQFLFEYFSETQRNKGNFPGRFSGRQFSNSRSEMNVSTLELGDSALYLCASSLLGVRYEQYFGPGTRLTVT.

V usage is TRBV5-1 and J usage is TRBJ2-7; as DNA is missing, the TRBD2 call by TCRdb cannot be tested. This CDR3 contains 14 residues. CDR1 and CDR2 from the germline V gene are SGHRS and YFSETQ. This CDR3 is CASSFSPGSYEQYF.

The chain is built from TRBV20-1 and TRBJ1-2. The CDR3 spans 15 residues. Looked up from germline, CDR1 is DFQATT and CDR2 is SNEGSKA (reference sequence). CDR3 loop: CSARDKGLTYYGYTF.

The rearrangement uses TRBV14 and TRBJ2-1; there is no DNA to check the TCRdb D call of TRBD1. CDR3 size: 14 residues. Per germline, CDR1 SGHDN and CDR2 FVKESK. CDR3 residues: CASSQGDGDNEQFF. Based on the CDR3 plus reference TRBV14 and TRBJ2-1, the full variable domain is EAGVTQFPSHSVIEKGQTVTLRCDPISGHDNLYWYRRVMGKEIKFLLHFVKESKQDESGMPNNRFLAERTGGTYSTLKVQPAELEDSGVYFCASSQGDGDNEQFFGPGTRLTVL.

V is TRBV5-1 and J is TRBJ1-1; the TRBD1 assignment by TCRdb is unverifiable without DNA. Germline V lookup: CDR1 SGHRS, CDR2 YFSETQ. The CDR3 has 14 amino acids. CDR3 loop: CASSPRQGYTEAFF.